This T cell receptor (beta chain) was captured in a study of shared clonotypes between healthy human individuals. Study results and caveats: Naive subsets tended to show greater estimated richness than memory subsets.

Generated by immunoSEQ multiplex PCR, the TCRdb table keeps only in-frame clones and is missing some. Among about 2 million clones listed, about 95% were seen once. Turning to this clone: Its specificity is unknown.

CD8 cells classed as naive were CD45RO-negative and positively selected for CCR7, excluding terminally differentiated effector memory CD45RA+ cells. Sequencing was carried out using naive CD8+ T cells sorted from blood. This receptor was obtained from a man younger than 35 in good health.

In nucleotides, the CDR3 is TGTGCCAGCTCCTTCCTCCACTCCGTCCAAGAGCAGTACTTC. Its translation is CASSFLHSVQEQYF. The J gene is TRBJ2-7, the V gene TRBV5-8; D remains ambiguous. Germline CDR1 reads SGHTS; CDR2 reads YDEGEE. V was shortened by 7 bases and J by 7 bases, with 21 bases between the two germline ends. This CDR3 comprises 14 residues.